This T cell receptor beta chain was captured in a study of T cell repertoires in cytomegalovirus infection (dated by TCRdb to between 2018 and 2021). Broadly, across the study: Donor HLA type was relevant to the analysis, because carriage of CMV infection together with the matching HLA type was indicated by public TCR beta signatures. On the study overall, not on this receptor specifically: In both this cohort and an independent cohort of under 450 donors, the cumulative frequency of public TCR beta family members distinguished carriers of CMV infection plus the relevant HLA type. The ex vivo response was dominated by HLA-C-restricted CMV-specific TCR beta clonotypes, which also provided the single most frequent clonotype in two of eight donors.

This clonotype was seen at least ten times. Its antigen has not been determined. One base away there is no much larger clone; base qualities are not given. The germline V gene specifies KGHDR as CDR1 and SFDVKD as CDR2. Relative to germline, V is missing 6 bases and J is missing 3 bases, with 8 bases of the junction outside any gene match. The CDR3, from cysteine to phenylalanine, totals 15 residues. Only CDR3 DNA remains: 45 bases, in frame from the first base. Sequenced on an Illumina HiSeq 1500. In-frame beta chains were kept once TCRdb had trimmed the public reads at Q25 with fastp and called clones with MiXCR. Rows matching on CDR3 protein sequence are summarized as one entry with the most common DNA and genes. This sample has around 210,000 distinct CDR3 sequences in its table, and about 7% of those were observed once. Together, the top ten hold more than 5.5% of the sample.

Here the chain combines TRBV24-1 and TRBJ2-3, with TRBD1 matching 7 junction bases. Input material: PBMCs. This receptor was identified in a human donor in good health (CMV status not recorded). Some clones in this sample may be carry-over from other donors' samples. This receptor has the CDR3 CATSLNPRGTDTQYF. The DNA reads TGTGCCACCAGTCTCAACCCCAGGGGGACAGATACGCAGTATTTT.